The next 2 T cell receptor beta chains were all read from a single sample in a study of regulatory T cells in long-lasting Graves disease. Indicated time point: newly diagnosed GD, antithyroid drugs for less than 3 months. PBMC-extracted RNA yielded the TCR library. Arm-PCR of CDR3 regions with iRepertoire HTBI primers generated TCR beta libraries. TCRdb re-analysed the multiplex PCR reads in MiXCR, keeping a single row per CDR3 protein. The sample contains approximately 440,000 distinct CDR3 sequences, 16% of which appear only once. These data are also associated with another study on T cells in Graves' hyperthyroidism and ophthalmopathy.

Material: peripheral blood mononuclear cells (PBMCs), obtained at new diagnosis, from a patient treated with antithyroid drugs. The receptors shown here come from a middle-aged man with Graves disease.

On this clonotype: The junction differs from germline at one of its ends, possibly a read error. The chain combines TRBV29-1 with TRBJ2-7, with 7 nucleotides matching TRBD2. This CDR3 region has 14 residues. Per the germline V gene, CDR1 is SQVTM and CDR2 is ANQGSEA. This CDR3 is CSVELRGGPVEEYF. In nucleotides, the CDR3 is TGCAGCGTTGAGTTGCGGGGAGGGCCGGTCGAGGAGTACTTC.

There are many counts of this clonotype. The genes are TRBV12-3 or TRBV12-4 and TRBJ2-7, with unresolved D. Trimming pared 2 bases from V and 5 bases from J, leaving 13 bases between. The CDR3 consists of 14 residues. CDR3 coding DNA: TGTGCCAGCAGTTTAAAGGTGGCAGGACACGAGCAGTACTTC. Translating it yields CASSLKVAGHEQYF.